These 5 T cell receptor beta chains share one sample of origin, sequenced in a study of PD-L1 blockade in urothelial cancer. TCRdb keeps only in-frame clones here, not all; method: immunoSEQ multiplex PCR. The sample has 20,000 to 25,000 clones, roughly nine tenths seen once; the top ten hold approximately 2.8%. This sample comprised PBMCs, obtained around atezolizumab (anti-PD-L1) treatment. The source of these receptors is a man aged 50-59 years with urothelial cancer.

This clone was counted a single time. The V and J genes are TRBV5-1 and TRBJ1-4; D is possibly TRBD1 (6 bases). The CDR3 runs 15 residues. From germline, CDR1 is SGHRS and CDR2 YFSETQ. Trimming left V 1 base short and J 6 bases short, with 13 bases between. CDR3 protein: CASSLQYREYEKLFF. The CDR3 DNA reads TGCGCCAGCAGCTTGCAGTACAGGGAGTATGAAAAACTGTTTTTT.

CDR3 DNA: TGTGCCTGGAGTCGACAGGGGAGCGGGGAGCTGTTTTTT. As protein: CAWSRQGSGELFF. The rearrangement joins TRBV30 to TRBJ2-2; 8 nucleotides agree with TRBD1. CDR3 length equals 13 residues. Per the germline V gene, CDR1 is GTSNPN and CDR2 is SVGIG (reference sequence). J was trimmed by 7 bases and V by 2 bases; bases with no gene match: 3.

This chain uses TRBV28 with TRBJ1-2, with 8 bases identical to TRBD1. The CDR3 has 15 amino acids. Germline CDR1 and CDR2: MDHEN and SYDVKM. The J segment lost 6 bases and the V segment lost 1 base, leaving 7 bases of the junction unmatched. The CDR3 DNA reads as TGTGCCAGCAGTTTATCATCCCGGACAGGGCATGGCTACACCTTC. Translating gives CASSLSSRTGHGYTF.

CDR3 sequence (DNA): TGTGCCAGCAGCTTCGGGACAGGGGTCTACGAGCAGTACTTC. Amino acid sequence: CASSFGTGVYEQYF. The V gene is TRBV7-9, the J gene TRBJ2-7, with TRBD1 identical over 10 bases. CDR1 is SEHNR and CDR2 is FQNEAQ in the germline V gene (reference sequence). V was clipped by 3 bases and J by 3 bases; unmatched bases: 2. This CDR3 is built from 14 residues.

The CDR3 DNA reads as TGTGCCAGCAGCTTATATGCACTAGCGGGAGTAGCCAAAAACATTCAGTACTTC. Amino acids: CASSLYALAGVAKNIQYF. The chain uses TRBV7-2 and TRBJ2-4, with 11 bases identical to TRBD2. CDR1 and CDR2 from the germline V gene are SGHTA and FQGNSA. V trimming: 2 bases; J trimming: 0 bases; junction bases outside the gene matches: 6. CDR3 length equals 18 residues.